A selection of T cell receptor beta chains follows, all from one sample in a study of beta chain features in type 1 diabetes. Clones were read by immunoSEQ multiplex PCR, and TCRdb kept only the in-frame ones, dropping some. The sample has around 690,000 clones; roughly an eighth are singletons. What was sequenced was naive CD4+ T cells from blood. These receptor sequences come from a man in his thirties or forties with type 1 diabetes. Both conserved end residues are part of each CDR3. Each record gives: clone size, V gene, J gene, D gene, CDR3 protein, CDR3 DNA. D genes are given only for firm matches. Clone size is shown for a subset of rows, as once, few, many or a class of expanded clone.

>few|TRBV7-9|TRBJ2-5|NA
CASSGQGDQETQYF
TGTGCCAGCAGCGGGCAGGGTGACCAAGAGACCCAGTACTTC
>NA|TRBV9|TRBJ1-4|TRBD1
CASSVGTGVSTNEKLFF
TGTGCCAGCAGCGTAGGGACAGGGGTTTCAACTAATGAAAAACTGTTTTTT
>NA|TRBV7-9|TRBJ1-5|TRBD1
CASSLGGQGWQPQHF
TGTGCCAGCAGCTTAGGGGGACAGGGCTGGCAGCCCCAGCATTTT
>NA|TRBV29-1|TRBJ2-5|TRBD2
CSLRGSGGLQETQYF
TGCAGCCTGAGGGGGAGCGGGGGATTGCAAGAGACCCAGTACTTC
>few|TRBV27|TRBJ1-2|NA
CASSLGWAGTNGYTF
TGTGCCAGCAGTTTAGGTTGGGCAGGGACGAATGGCTACACCTTC
>NA|TRBV6-6|TRBJ1-2|NA
CASSSNFYGYTF
TGTGCCAGCAGTTCCAATTTCTATGGCTACACCTTC
>few|TRBV2|TRBJ2-3|NA
CASSEQIGTDTQYF
TGTGCCAGCAGTGAGCAAATCGGTACAGATACGCAGTATTTT
>NA|TRBV7-2|TRBJ2-3|NA
CASSYRRSTDTQYF
TGTGCCAGCAGCTACCGCAGGAGCACAGATACGCAGTATTTT
>few|TRBV7-6|TRBJ1-2|NA
CASSLGEGGDYGYTF
TGTGCCAGCAGCTTAGGAGAAGGGGGTGACTATGGCTACACCTTC
>NA|TRBV5-1|TRBJ2-3|TRBD1
CASSYTGGTDTQYF
TGCGCCAGCAGCTACACAGGGGGCACAGATACGCAGTATTTT
>once|TRBV10-3|TRBJ1-2|TRBD1
CAIDAARTGGNGYTF
TGTGCCATCGACGCGGCCCGGACAGGGGGTAACGGCTACACCTTC
>few|TRBV6-1|TRBJ1-4|NA
CASSEEYEKLFF
TGTGCCAGCAGTGAAGAGTATGAAAAACTGTTTTTT
>few|TRBV18|TRBJ2-7|TRBD1
CASSRIGTGTYEQYF
TGTGCCAGCTCACGGATCGGGACAGGGACCTACGAGCAGTACTTC
>NA|TRBV4-2|TRBJ2-3|TRBD1
CASSQGIGQGTPVYTQYF
TGTGCCAGCAGCCAAGGGATTGGACAGGGGACTCCCGTGTATACGCAGTATTTT
>few|TRBV28|TRBJ2-5|TRBD2
CASSLTSGGQETQYF
TGTGCCAGCAGTTTAACCAGCGGGGGACAAGAGACCCAGTACTTC
>few|TRBV9|TRBJ2-7|NA
CASSVGAMARGAYEQYF
TGTGCCAGCAGCGTAGGGGCGATGGCCAGGGGGGCCTACGAGCAGTACTTC
>NA|TRBV25-1|TRBJ2-1|TRBD2
CASRSSGGSYNEQFF
TGTGCCAGCAGATCTAGCGGGGGCTCCTACAATGAGCAGTTCTTC
>few|TRBV4-3|TRBJ1-6|NA
CASSQVLAGYGINSPLHF
TGCGCCAGCAGCCAAGTTCTGGCAGGGTATGGGATTAATTCACCCCTCCACTTT
>few|TRBV12-5|TRBJ2-1|TRBD2
CASGPSGGESVQFF
TGTGCTAGTGGTCCCTCGGGGGGTGAGAGCGTACAGTTCTTC
>NA|TRBV7-9|TRBJ2-7|NA
CASSRETTYEQYF
TGTGCCAGCAGCCGCGAAACGACCTACGAGCAGTACTTC
>once|TRBV27|TRBJ2-1|NA
CASRGTIENNEQFF
TGTGCCAGCAGGGGGACAATAGAGAACAATGAGCAGTTCTTC
>NA|TRBV9|TRBJ2-3|TRBD2
CASSVTSGSTTDTQYF
TGTGCCAGCAGCGTCACTAGCGGGAGCACCACAGATACGCAGTATTTT
>NA|TRBV19|TRBJ1-2|NA
CASSLVTGGDYGYTF
TGTGCCAGTAGTCTGGTGACCGGGGGCGACTATGGCTACACCTTC
>NA|TRBV11-2|TRBJ1-6|NA
CASSLEQNSPLHF
TGTGCCAGCAGCTTAGAACAGAATTCACCCCTCCACTTT
>NA|TRBV28|TRBJ1-2|TRBD1
CASSQLGTANYGYTF
TGTGCCAGCAGCCAACTCGGGACAGCTAACTATGGCTACACCTTC
>NA|TRBV5-1|TRBJ1-2|NA
CASSLARVDYGYTF
TGCGCCAGCAGCTTGGCCAGGGTGGACTATGGCTACACCTTC
>NA|TRBV2|TRBJ1-4|NA
CASSEDREKLFF
TGTGCCAGCAGTGAAGATAGGGAAAAACTGTTTTTT